These 20 T cell receptor beta chains share one sample of origin, sequenced in a study of T-cell memory formation after mild COVID-19 (dated by TCRdb to the early 2020s). Preparation of the library involved 5' RACE. Sequencing instrument: Illumina NovaSeq 6000. In-frame beta chains were kept once TCRdb had trimmed the public reads at Q25 with fastp and called clones with MiXCR. Identical CDR3 proteins give one entry, which carries the most common genes and DNA. The sample records approximately 150,000 distinct CDR3 sequences, about 5.5% of which are singletons. Clones ranked in the top ten supply around 1.9% of the sample. Specimen: PBMCs or a T cell subset sorted from them (not recorded which). These receptors came from an adult woman who had mild COVID-19 (a few samples of this study predate the infection). The sample titles of this study are shuffled in the database, so cell type and time point are left out; the donor was told from shared clones.

This clonotype was observed a few times. The V and J genes are TRBV2 and TRBJ2-5, with 7 nucleotides matching TRBD2. CDR3 size: 13 residues. Germline V CDR1 and CDR2: SNHLY, FYNNEI. V trimming: 7 bases; J trimming: 1 base; junction bases outside the gene matches: 3. CDR3 DNA sequence: TGTGCCAGCATGGGGGGGTCCCAAGAGACCCAGTACTTC. Protein: CASMGGSQETQYF.

This clonotype occurred many times. V usage is TRBV29-1 and J usage is TRBJ2-1; D perhaps matches TRBD1 (5 bases). Trimming left V 3 bases short and J 9 bases short, with 18 bases between. Germline CDR1 reads SQVTM; CDR2 reads ANQGSEA. The CDR3 has 14 amino acids. The CDR3 coding sequence is TGCAGCGTTGAGGGCAGAGTCCGTACAGGTGAGCAGTTCTTC. Its translation: CSVEGRVRTGEQFF.

The chain has TRBV7-9 and TRBJ2-5, with unresolved D. This CDR3 region has 13 residues. V lost 4 bases to trimming and J lost 4 bases, with 10 bases between them. The germline V gene has CDR1 SEHNR and CDR2 FQNEAQ (reference sequence). CDR3 sequence: CASSYRGRETQYF. The CDR3 DNA follows: TGTGCCAGCAGCTACAGAGGACGAGAGACCCAGTACTTC.

V is TRBV18 and J is TRBJ2-7, with 8 bases identical to TRBD2. CDR3 length: 15 residues. The junction had 6 bases not matched to a gene; V was cut back by 3 bases and J by 2 bases. Germline loops: CDR1 KGHSH, CDR2 LQKENI. CDR3 sequence: CASSPPGLETYEQYF. CDR3 DNA: TGTGCCAGCTCACCCCCGGGACTAGAAACCTACGAGCAGTACTTC.

The chain uses TRBV19 and TRBJ2-3, with no clear D. The ends were cut back, 6 bases at V and 6 bases at J, with 16 bases in the middle. Germline CDR1 is LNHDA and CDR2 is SQIVND (reference sequence). The CDR3 is 14 residues long. The CDR3 region has the DNA TGTGCCAGTAGCCCCGCCGTACCTACGGATACGCAGTATTTT. Amino acid sequence: CASSPAVPTDTQYF.

This clonotype was found a few times. This chain uses TRBV19 with TRBJ2-1; unclear D gene. The CDR3 runs to 14 residues. CDR1 and CDR2 (germline): LNHDA, SQIVND (reference sequence). V lost 0 bases, J lost 5 bases, and 8 bases lay in between. For the CDR3, the DNA is TGTGCCAGTAGTATAGATCGGCACCACAATGAGCAGTTCTTC. Its protein product is CASSIDRHHNEQFF.

Details on this clonotype: This may be a read error, as it is one base from a much larger clone. V gene TRBV12-3 or TRBV12-4 combines with J gene TRBJ2-1, with 8 bases fitting TRBD2. V was pared by 6 bases and J by 7 bases, with 11 bases of the junction left unmatched. This CDR3 region has 15 residues. The CDR3 is CASSIAGNPGNEQFF. The CDR3 DNA reads as TGTGCCAGCAGCATAGCGGGAAACCCGGGGAATGAGCAGTTCTTC.

This chain uses TRBV5-1 with TRBJ2-3; D gene unclear. V lost 0 bases to trimming and J lost 4 bases, with 6 bases between them. The CDR3 contains 13 residues. In germline, CDR1 is SGHRS, CDR2 YFSETQ. DNA of the CDR3: TGCGCCAGCAGCTTGGTTGGCTCAGATACGCAGTATTTT. Translated: CASSLVGSDTQYF.

In this sample, this clonotype turned up many times. The V and J genes are TRBV11-2 and TRBJ2-5; D remains unclear. With 1 base removed from V and 3 bases from J, the gap between germline ends came to 6 bases. Germline CDR1 reads SGHAT; CDR2 reads FQNNGV. This CDR3 has 13 residues. The DNA for the CDR3 is TGTGCCAGCAGCTTAGGCCAGAAAGAGACCCAGTACTTC. Amino acids: CASSLGQKETQYF.

This clonotype came up a few times. The rearrangement uses TRBV9 and TRBJ2-5; TRBD1 agrees at 9 bases. The CDR3 is 18 amino acids. Per the germline V gene, CDR1 is SGDLS and CDR2 is YYNGEE. V shed 0 bases and J 2 bases; nucleotides not matched to a gene: 11. CDR3 in DNA: TGTGCCAGCAGCGTAGCCCCATCACCAGGACAGGGGCAAGAGACCCAGTACTTC. This gives the protein CASSVAPSPGQGQETQYF.

This clonotype came up many times. V gene TRBV24-1 combines with J gene TRBJ1-5; D uncertain. The CDR3 totals 12 residues. Deletions cut 2 bases from V and 8 bases from J, with 6 bases between. CDR1 is KGHDR, CDR2 SFDVKD, per germline. CDR3 amino acids: CATSDYTEPQHF. The CDR3 DNA follows: TGTGCCACCAGTGATTACACGGAGCCCCAGCATTTT.

This clonotype turned up a few times. The V call is TRBV12-3 or TRBV12-4, the J call TRBJ2-5, with D uncertain. The CDR3 covers 13 residues. The V and J ends lost 8 bases and 7 bases respectively, with 17 bases between them. The CDR3 loop reads CASRPSKLGTQYF. The CDR3 bases are TGTGCCAGCCGGCCCTCGAAGCTCGGGACCCAGTACTTC.

This clonotype turned up a few times. The chain joins TRBV19 to TRBJ1-2, with D unclear. The V and J ends lost 4 bases and 4 bases respectively, with 13 bases between them. This CDR3 is 14 amino acids long. Per the germline V gene, CDR1 is LNHDA and CDR2 is SQIVND (reference sequence). CDR3 in amino acids: CASSTGRTLYGYTF. The CDR3 region has the DNA TGTGCCAGTAGTACCGGACGGACTCTCTATGGCTACACCTTC.

This clonotype was detected ten times or more. V and J are TRBV4-2 and TRBJ2-1, with 7 bases lining up with TRBD2. This CDR3 has 16 amino acids. Trimming cost V 0 bases and J 5 bases; bases outside gene matches: 7. CDR1 and CDR2 (germline): LGHNA, YNFKEQ. The CDR3 DNA reads TGTGCCAGCAGCCAAGAGATGTGGGGAGGGAACAATGAGCAGTTCTTC. Translating it yields CASSQEMWGGNNEQFF.

In this sample, this clonotype turned up many times. V is TRBV5-1 and J is TRBJ1-4, with 7 bases matching TRBD1. Germline V gene data show CDR1 as SGHRS and CDR2 as YFSETQ. The V gene end was trimmed by 4 bases and the J gene end by 6 bases; junction bases not matched to a gene: 9. The CDR3 totals 15 residues. This CDR3 is CASSGEGQPYEKLFF. The CDR3 DNA sequence: TGCGCCAGCAGCGGAGAGGGACAGCCATATGAAAAACTGTTTTTT.

In this sample, this clonotype turned up many times. V gene TRBV7-9 combines with J gene TRBJ2-3; D remains unclear. Trimming removed 11 bases at V and 6 bases at J, with 21 bases between. The V gene's germline CDR1 is SEHNR and CDR2 FQNEAQ (reference sequence). This CDR3 comprises 14 residues. The CDR3 DNA sequence: TGTGCCCCATTTGGCGGATACTTCACCGATACGCAGTATTTT. Protein sequence: CAPFGGYFTDTQYF.

The chain links TRBV19 to TRBJ2-6, with unresolved D. Germline CDR1 and CDR2: LNHDA and SQIVND (reference sequence). With 0 bases removed from V and 3 bases from J, the gap between germline ends came to 9 bases. CDR3 size: 16 residues. As DNA, the CDR3 is TGTGCCAGTAGTATAGAGGCTGGGGTTGGGGCCAACGTCCTGACTTTC. Translation: CASSIEAGVGANVLTF.

This clonotype was counted many times. This chain connects TRBV7-9 to TRBJ2-7; possibly TRBD1 for D (5 bases). The CDR3 has 12 residues. Looked up from germline, CDR1 is SEHNR and CDR2 is FQNEAQ (reference sequence). The germline V and J ends were trimmed by 3 bases and 6 bases, with 9 bases remaining between them. In DNA form, the CDR3 reads TGTGCCAGCAGCTTCCGCCAGGGCGAGCAGTACTTC. This translates into CASSFRQGEQYF.

This clonotype was detected ten times or more. The chain recombines TRBV11-3 with TRBJ2-1; weak D call: TRBD2 (6 bases). This CDR3 is built from 15 residues. The germline V gene encodes CDR1 SGHNT and CDR2 YENEEA. V shed 5 bases and J shed 0 bases, with 11 bases lying between them. CDR3 nucleotides: TGTGCCAGCAGCCATAATAGCGGCTCCTACAATGAGCAGTTCTTC. The encoded protein is CASSHNSGSYNEQFF.

This clonotype has only a few counts. The chain couples TRBV25-1 to TRBJ1-5; D is unresolved. Germline CDR1 and CDR2: MGHDK and SYGVNS. The V gene lost 5 bases and the J gene lost 5 bases, with 10 bases spanning the gap. The CDR3 totals 13 residues. CDR3 protein: CASSLAGHQPQHF. Written as DNA, the CDR3 is TGTGCCAGCAGTTTGGCAGGTCATCAGCCCCAGCATTTT.